This T cell receptor beta chain appears in the sequencing data of a study of post-analysis software for immune sequencing data. Study outcomes and limitations: Five or six TRBV segments appeared more often in patients than in controls, and TRBV5-6, TRBV5-1 and TRBV20-1 were among these.

This clonotype was found once. The target antigen is unknown. The V gene lost 2 bases and the J gene lost 6 bases, with 20 bases spanning the gap. The CDR3 has 15 amino acids. Germline CDR1 SQVTM, CDR2 ANQGSEA. Researchers reported that TCR beta cDNA libraries carried unique molecular identifiers. TCRdb itself ran the PCR reads through MiXCR, one entry per CDR3 protein. The sample has hundreds of thousands of distinct CDR3 sequences; 59% are singletons. The TCR originated in a girl between 2 and 10 years old with multiple sclerosis. Material: blood. V gene TRBV29-1 combines with J gene TRBJ2-7, with D maybe TRBD2 (5 bases). CDR3 in DNA: TGCAGCGTTGAACCCGACCCAGCGTTGGCGGGCGAGCAGTACTTC. It encodes CSVEPDPALAGEQYF.